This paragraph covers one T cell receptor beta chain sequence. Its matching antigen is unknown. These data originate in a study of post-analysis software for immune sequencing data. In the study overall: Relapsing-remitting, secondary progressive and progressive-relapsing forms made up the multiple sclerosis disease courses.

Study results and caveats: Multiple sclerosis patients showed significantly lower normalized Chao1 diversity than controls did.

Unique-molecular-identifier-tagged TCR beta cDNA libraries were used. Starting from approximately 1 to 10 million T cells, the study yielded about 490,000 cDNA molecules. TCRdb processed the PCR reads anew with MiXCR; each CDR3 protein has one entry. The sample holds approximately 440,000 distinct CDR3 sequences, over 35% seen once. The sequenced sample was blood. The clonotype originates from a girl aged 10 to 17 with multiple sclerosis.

CDR3: CASSEVRYSSYEQYF. The CDR3 DNA reads TGTGCCAGCAGTGAAGTTAGGTACAGTTCCTACGAGCAGTACTTC. The genes are TRBV6-1 and TRBJ2-7, with D hard to call. Trimming stripped 1 base from V and 1 base from J, with 11 bases between. The CDR3 is made up of 15 amino acids. Germline lookup yields CDR1 MNHNS and CDR2 SASEGT.